This TCR beta chain was sequenced during a study of T-cell memory formation after mild COVID-19. MiXCR, run by TCRdb on the 5' RACE reads, gives a single entry per CDR3 protein. The data contain 450,000 or so distinct CDR3 sequences, 20% to 25% of them seen just once; the ten biggest clones take up around an eighth. Sequenced material: PBMCs or a T cell subset sorted from them (not recorded which). This receptor was obtained from an adult woman who had mild COVID-19 (a few samples of this study predate the infection). Cell type and time point are not known.

The CDR3 loop reads CASRLAGGLQETQYF. Here the CDR3 DNA reads TGTGCCAGCAGACTAGCGGGAGGGTTACAAGAGACCCAGTACTTC. V is TRBV5-4 and J is TRBJ2-5; 13 bases are shared with TRBD2. Trimming took 5 bases from V and 2 from J; bases not matched to a gene: 3. Looked up from germline, CDR1 is SGHNT and CDR2 is YYREEE (reference sequence). CDR3 length: 15 amino acids.